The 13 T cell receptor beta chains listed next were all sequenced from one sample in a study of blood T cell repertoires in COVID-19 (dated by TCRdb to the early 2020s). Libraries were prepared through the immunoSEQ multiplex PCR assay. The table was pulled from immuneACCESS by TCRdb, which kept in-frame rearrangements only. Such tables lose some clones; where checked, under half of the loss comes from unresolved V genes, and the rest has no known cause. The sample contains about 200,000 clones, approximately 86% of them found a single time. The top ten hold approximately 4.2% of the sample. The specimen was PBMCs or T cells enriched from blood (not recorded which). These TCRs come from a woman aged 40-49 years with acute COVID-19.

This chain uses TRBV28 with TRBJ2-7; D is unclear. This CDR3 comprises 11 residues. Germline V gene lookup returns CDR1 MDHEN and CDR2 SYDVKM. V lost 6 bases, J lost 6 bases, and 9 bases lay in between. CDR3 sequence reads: CASSTMREQYF. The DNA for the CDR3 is TGTGCCAGCAGCACCATGCGCGAGCAGTACTTC.

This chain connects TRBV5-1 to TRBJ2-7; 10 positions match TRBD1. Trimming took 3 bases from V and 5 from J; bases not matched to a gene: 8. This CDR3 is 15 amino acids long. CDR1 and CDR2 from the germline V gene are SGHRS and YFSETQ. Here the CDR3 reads CASSSGGTGVHEQYF. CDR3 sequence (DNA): TGCGCCAGCAGCTCGGGGGGGACAGGGGTCCACGAGCAGTACTTC.

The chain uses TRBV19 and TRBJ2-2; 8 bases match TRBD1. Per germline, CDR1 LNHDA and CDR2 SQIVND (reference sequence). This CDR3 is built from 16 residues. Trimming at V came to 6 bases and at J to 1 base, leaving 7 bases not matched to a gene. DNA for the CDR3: TGTGCCAGTAGGCTGACAGGGGATTGGAACACCGGGGAGCTGTTTTTT. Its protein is CASRLTGDWNTGELFF.

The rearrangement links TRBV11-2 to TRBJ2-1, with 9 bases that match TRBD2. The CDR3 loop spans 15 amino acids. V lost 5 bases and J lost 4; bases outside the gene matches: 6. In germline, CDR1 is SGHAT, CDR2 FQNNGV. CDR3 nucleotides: TGTGCCAGCAGCCCCGGCGGGAGGGTGTACAATGAGCAGTTCTTC. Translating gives CASSPGGRVYNEQFF.

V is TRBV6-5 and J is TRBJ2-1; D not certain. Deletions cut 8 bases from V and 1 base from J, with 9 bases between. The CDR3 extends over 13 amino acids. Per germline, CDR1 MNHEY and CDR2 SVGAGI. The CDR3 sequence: CASSRRSYNEQFF. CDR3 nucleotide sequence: TGTGCCAGCTCTCGCAGGTCCTACAATGAGCAGTTCTTC.

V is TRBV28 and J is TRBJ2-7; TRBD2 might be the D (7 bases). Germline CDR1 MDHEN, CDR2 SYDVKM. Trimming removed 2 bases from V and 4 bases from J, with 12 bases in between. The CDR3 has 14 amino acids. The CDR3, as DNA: TGTGCCAGCAGTTTAGGGGGGGCTATTTACGAGCAGTACTTC. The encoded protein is CASSLGGAIYEQYF.

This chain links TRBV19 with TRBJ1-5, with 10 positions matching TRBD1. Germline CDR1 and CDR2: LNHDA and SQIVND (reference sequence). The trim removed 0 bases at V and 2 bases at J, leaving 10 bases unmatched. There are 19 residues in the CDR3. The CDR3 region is CASSIDHPGQGRRNQPQHF. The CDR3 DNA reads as TGTGCCAGTAGTATAGATCATCCGGGACAGGGGCGCCGCAATCAGCCCCAGCATTTT.

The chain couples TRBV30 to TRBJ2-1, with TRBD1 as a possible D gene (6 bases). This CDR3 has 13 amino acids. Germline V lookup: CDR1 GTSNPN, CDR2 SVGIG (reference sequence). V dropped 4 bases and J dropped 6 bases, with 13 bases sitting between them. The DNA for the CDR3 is TGTGCCTGGACCGGGACAATGGCCAATGAGCAGTTCTTC. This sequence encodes CAWTGTMANEQFF.

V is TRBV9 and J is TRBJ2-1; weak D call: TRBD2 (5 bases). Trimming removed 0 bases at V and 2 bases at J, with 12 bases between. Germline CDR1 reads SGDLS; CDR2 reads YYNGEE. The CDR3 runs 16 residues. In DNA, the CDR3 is TGTGCCAGCAGCGTAGATTCTAGCTCGACCTACAATGAGCAGTTCTTC. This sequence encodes CASSVDSSSTYNEQFF.

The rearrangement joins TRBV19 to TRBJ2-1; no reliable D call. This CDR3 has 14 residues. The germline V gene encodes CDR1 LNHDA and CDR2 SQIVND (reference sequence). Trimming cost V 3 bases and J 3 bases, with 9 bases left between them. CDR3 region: CASSIPAGYNEQFF. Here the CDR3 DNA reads TGTGCCAGTAGTATCCCGGCAGGCTACAATGAGCAGTTCTTC.

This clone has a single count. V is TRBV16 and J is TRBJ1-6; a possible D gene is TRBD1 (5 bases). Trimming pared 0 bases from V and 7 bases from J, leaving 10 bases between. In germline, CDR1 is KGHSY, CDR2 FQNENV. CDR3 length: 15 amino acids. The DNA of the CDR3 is TGTGCCAGCAGCCAATCTCACAAGGGGAATTCACCCCTCCACTTT. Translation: CASSQSHKGNSPLHF. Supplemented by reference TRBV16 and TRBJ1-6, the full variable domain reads GEEVAQTPKHLVRGEGQKAKLYCAPIKGHSYVFWYQQVLKNEFKFLISFQNENVFDETGMPKERFSAKCLPNSPCSLEIQATKLEDSAVYFCASSQSHKGNSPLHFGNGTRLTVT.

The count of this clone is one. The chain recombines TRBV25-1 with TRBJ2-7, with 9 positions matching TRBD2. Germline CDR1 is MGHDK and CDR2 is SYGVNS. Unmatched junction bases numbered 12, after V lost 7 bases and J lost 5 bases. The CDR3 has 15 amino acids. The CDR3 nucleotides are TGTGCCAGCAAGGGAGGGGTAGCGGGAGAGCACGAGCAGTACTTC. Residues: CASKGGVAGEHEQYF.

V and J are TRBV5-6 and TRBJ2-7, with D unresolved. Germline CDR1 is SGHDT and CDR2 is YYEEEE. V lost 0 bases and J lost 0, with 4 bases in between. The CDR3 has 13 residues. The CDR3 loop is CASSLGSSYEQYF. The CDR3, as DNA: TGTGCCAGCAGCTTGGGGAGCTCCTACGAGCAGTACTTC.